Included here is one T cell receptor beta chain sequence, with context. The antigen is undetermined. This sample is part of a study of cytotoxic CD8 clonotypes in ibrutinib-treated CLL. Broader study findings: Shared public clonotypes were rare, and on treatment they either got smaller or stayed the same. T-cell clonality at baseline went above that of age-matched healthy donors and rose and fell with circulating CD8+ T-cell counts.

The V gene's germline CDR1 is SGHRS and CDR2 YFSETQ. The CDR3 runs to 16 residues. V shed 3 bases, J shed 5 bases, and the junction held 6 bases outside the gene matches. Sequencing was designed to attain a depth spanning 1 in 200,000 to 1 in 1 million T cells. Assay: immunoSEQ multiplex PCR; the TCRdb copy retains only in-frame clones and omits some. The data contain 80,000 to 95,000 clones, 70% to 80% of them singletons. The receptor comes from a human donor with chronic lymphocytic leukemia. The chain combines TRBV5-1 with TRBJ2-1; 12 bases agree with TRBD2. The sequencing used PBMCs, collected after 12 months of ibrutinib treatment. This CDR3 reads CASSSGLAGMHNEQFF. In DNA form, the CDR3 reads TGCGCCAGCAGCTCCGGACTAGCGGGAATGCACAATGAGCAGTTCTTC.